This is a list of T cell receptor beta chains from one sample in a study of cytomegalovirus exposure and HLA in healthy donors. The table came from immunoSEQ multiplex PCR; TCRdb's copy has only in-frame clones and leaves some out. Among more than 140,000 clones listed, over 75% were seen once. Sequencing was performed on PBMCs. The source of these receptors is a male donor in good health and CMV-seronegative. The CDR3 runs from the conserved cysteine through the conserved F or W. A D gene is named only where the DNA matches it firmly. For some rows the clone size is stated as once, few or many, or as a class when expanded; others skip it.

j_call	v_call	d_call	clone_size	cdr3_nt	cdr3_aa
TRBJ2-7	TRBV29-1	-	few	TGCAGCGTTGAAGATCTCTACGAGCAGTACTTC	CSVEDLYEQYF
TRBJ2-4	TRBV4-3	TRBD2	once	TGCGCCAGCAGCCAAGAGCGGGGGGCTGGGAACATTCAGTACTTC	CASSQERGAGNIQYF
TRBJ1-5	TRBV6-7	-	-	TGTGCCAGCAGTTACAAGCCGGGTTTTGTTCAGCCCCAGCATTTT	CASSYKPGFVQPQHF
TRBJ2-7	TRBV13	TRBD2	-	TGTGCCAGCAGCCCCCAACCGGGACTAGCGGCGACCTACGAGCAGTACTTC	CASSPQPGLAATYEQYF
TRBJ1-6	TRBV7-8	-	-	TGTGCCAGCAGCTTGCCCACGGGATCACCCCTCCACTTT	CASSLPTGSPLHF
TRBJ2-1	TRBV9	TRBD2	-	TGTGCCAGCAGCGTCGTCGACGGACTAGTTGAGTACAATGAGCAGTTCTTC	CASSVVDGLVEYNEQFF
TRBJ1-5	TRBV30	TRBD1	-	TGTGCCTGGAGTGTACGAGGGGACAGGGGGGTTCAGCCCCAGCATTTT	CAWSVRGDRGVQPQHF
TRBJ2-2	TRBV5-1	-	-	TGCGCCAGCAGCTGGGACACTTACACCGGGGAGCTGTTTTTT	CASSWDTYTGELFF
TRBJ2-3	TRBV29-1	TRBD2	-	TGCAGCGTTGACTCTGCGGGGGTTTATACGCAGTATTTT	CSVDSAGVYTQYF
TRBJ2-3	TRBV10-3	TRBD2	-	TGTGCCATCAGAGCGGGGGAGGGAGATACGCAGTATTTT	CAIRAGEGDTQYF
TRBJ1-5	TRBV9	TRBD1	-	TGTGCCAGCAGCCCGGGACAGGGGACGGTTAGGCCCCAGCATTTT	CASSPGQGTVRPQHF
TRBJ2-7	TRBV19	TRBD1	-	TGTGCCAGTAGCCCACCTCCGGGACAGGGGGTAGGGGAGCAGTACTTC	CASSPPPGQGVGEQYF
TRBJ2-3	TRBV2	TRBD2	-	TGTGCCAGCAGTGAACGGGGGGTGGGGACCCTAGATACGCAGTATTTT	CASSERGVGTLDTQYF
TRBJ2-7	TRBV19	-	-	TGTGCCAGTAGTATCCGGGCGGGGCCCCAGTACGAGCAGTACTTC	CASSIRAGPQYEQYF
TRBJ2-7	TRBV2	-	-	TGTGCCAGTTCTTGGACACCCACCTCCTACGAGCAGTACTTC	CASSWTPTSYEQYF
TRBJ2-7	TRBV27	TRBD1	-	TGTGCCAGCAGTTTTGACAGGGGCTACGAGCAGTACTTC	CASSFDRGYEQYF
TRBJ2-7	TRBV5-5	TRBD2	-	TGTGCCAGCAGCTCACGGGGGGGCGGATACTACGAGCAGTACTTC	CASSSRGGGYYEQYF
TRBJ2-3	TRBV4-1	-	once	TGCGCCAGCAGCCAAGGAGTTAGCGGCACAGATACGCAGTATTTT	CASSQGVSGTDTQYF
TRBJ1-2	TRBV5-6	-	-	TGTGCCAGCAGCTTGGGGGGCCGACTCCACGAGGGCTACACCTTC	CASSLGGRLHEGYTF
TRBJ1-1	TRBV5-1	-	few	TGCGCCAGCAGCTTGGATCAGGGCACTGAAGCTTTCTTT	CASSLDQGTEAFF
TRBJ2-7	TRBV19	TRBD1	-	TGTGCCAGTAGTTCAAACCGGGACAGGTGGGACTACGAGCAGTACTTC	CASSSNRDRWDYEQYF
TRBJ1-5	TRBV18	TRBD1	-	TGTGCCAGCTCACCCCGGACAGGGAGCGATCAGCCCCAGCATTTT	CASSPRTGSDQPQHF
TRBJ2-5	TRBV7-2	-	-	TGTGCCAGCAGCTTAGGGGGCGGGCGGGACGAGACCCAGTACTTC	CASSLGGGRDETQYF
TRBJ2-3	TRBV9	-	-	TGTGCCAGCAGCGAATCTAGCACAGATACGCAGTATTTT	CASSESSTDTQYF
TRBJ2-1	TRBV9	TRBD2	once	TGTGCCAGCAGCGTAGAGGGACTAGAAATCTATGAGCAGTTCTTC	CASSVEGLEIYEQFF
TRBJ1-5	TRBV2	-	few	TGTGCCAGCAGTGAAACGGTCTATAGCAATCAGCCCCAGCATTTT	CASSETVYSNQPQHF
TRBJ2-3	TRBV14	-	once	TGTGCCAGCAGCCTGGGGGCAGGGATGAGCACAGATACGCAGTATTTT	CASSLGAGMSTDTQYF
TRBJ2-2	TRBV9	-	-	TGTGCCAGCAGCCCCCCCCGTGACAGGCCCACCGGGGAGCTGTTTTTT	CASSPPRDRPTGELFF
TRBJ2-7	TRBV5-8	TRBD2	-	TGTGCCAGCAGCTTAGGGCTAGCGGGAGTCGAGCAGTACTTC	CASSLGLAGVEQYF
TRBJ2-7	TRBV30	-	-	TGTGCCTGGAGGGGCGGACAGTCCCTTTACGAGCAGTACTTC	CAWRGGQSLYEQYF
TRBJ2-5	TRBV6-1	TRBD2	-	TGTGCCAGCAGTGAATGGGAGGGACTAGCGGGGGGATCGACCCAGTACTTC	CASSEWEGLAGGSTQYF
TRBJ1-1	TRBV19	-	-	TGTGCCAGTAGTATCAACAGGATGAACACTGAAGCTTTCTTT	CASSINRMNTEAFF
TRBJ2-7	TRBV19	TRBD1	-	TGTGCCAGCTCACTCGGGACAGGAGTTTCCTACGAGCAGTACTTC	CASSLGTGVSYEQYF
TRBJ1-6	TRBV10-3	-	-	TGTGCCATCACTGAAGGGGCCCCAAGCCCCAATTCACCCCTCCACTTT	CAITEGAPSPNSPLHF
TRBJ1-6	TRBV13	-	-	TGTGCCAGCAGTGTAGGGGCGCTTAATTCACCCCTCCACTTT	CASSVGALNSPLHF
TRBJ2-5	TRBV10-3	-	-	TGTGCCAGTTCGGAGATCGGGGAGACCCAGTACTTC	CASSEIGETQYF
TRBJ2-7	TRBV5-4	-	-	TGTGCCAGCAGCTCGACTCGGACTACCTCCTACGAGCAGTACTTC	CASSSTRTTSYEQYF
TRBJ1-1	TRBV29-1	-	-	TGCAGCGCCCGGAGGGCAGGTGGGTTGGACACTGAAGCTTTCTTT	CSARRAGGLDTEAFF